This T cell receptor (beta chain) was sequenced for a study of control samples from healthy donors and cancer patients. TCRdb's copy holds only in-frame clones and misses some; the assay was immunoSEQ multiplex PCR. The sample holds roughly 68,000 clones, 65% to 85% seen once. V gave up 3 bases and J gave up 0 bases, with 12 bases separating them. The CDR3 runs 15 residues. Per germline, CDR1 MDHEN and CDR2 SYDVKM. Sequenced material: blood. The chain has TRBV28 and TRBJ2-7; a weak D match, TRBD1 (6 bases). The clonotype originates from a man aged 55 to 70 in good health. The DNA of the CDR3 is TGTGCCAGCAGTTTGGACCAGGGGAGCTCCTACGAGCAGTACTTC. Translation gives CASSLDQGSSYEQYF.